This T cell receptor beta chain is from a study of cytomegalovirus exposure and HLA in healthy donors. With regard to this clone: Its specificity is unknown.

PCR amplification relied on 60 Vbeta primers (plus 13 Jbeta primers). Profiled with immunoSEQ multiplex PCR; TCRdb holds only in-frame clones, not every one. In all, the sample yields around 26,000 clones. Trimming pared 3 bases from V and 0 bases from J, leaving 16 bases between. Germline CDR1 reads SGHRS; CDR2 reads YFSETQ. CDR3 length equals 16 residues. Study-wide points: Among CMV-associated TCR beta chains, most appeared HLA-restricted in a later analysis.

The sequence came from a male donor in good health and CMV-seropositive. Sequenced sample: PBMCs. The chain links TRBV5-1 to TRBJ2-7, with D maybe TRBD1 (6 bases). The CDR3 region is CASSYQNQGPSYEQYF. The CDR3 DNA reads TGCGCCAGCAGCTACCAAAACCAGGGGCCCTCCTACGAGCAGTACTTC.